Below are 26 T cell receptor beta chains sequenced from a single sample in a study of T-cell memory formation after mild COVID-19. TCRdb re-analysed the 5' RACE reads in MiXCR, keeping a single row per CDR3 protein. There are over 500,000 distinct CDR3 sequences in the sample; around 16% occur only once, and roughly 7.7% lies in the top ten. The sequenced sample was PBMCs or a T cell subset sorted from them (not recorded which). These receptors all stem from an adult woman who had mild COVID-19 (a few samples of this study predate the infection). Cell type and time point are not known.

The rearrangement links TRBV30 to TRBJ2-7; D is undetermined. Germline V lookup: CDR1 GTSNPN, CDR2 SVGIG (reference sequence). Deletions cut 8 bases from V and 0 bases from J, with 11 bases between. The CDR3 sequence is 12 residues long. In DNA, the CDR3 is TGTGCCGGCGCAGAGAGCTCCTACGAGCAGTACTTC. Protein: CAGAESSYEQYF.

This sequence joins TRBV5-6 and TRBJ2-5; 9 bases are a match to TRBD1. Losses at the gene ends were 4 bases for V and 5 bases for J; bases not matched to a gene: 9. The CDR3 loop spans 15 amino acids. CDR1 is SGHDT and CDR2 is YYEEEE in the germline V gene. The CDR3 nucleotides are TGTGCCAGCAGCCGCCGGGACAGGGCATGGGAGACCCAGTACTTC. Protein sequence: CASSRRDRAWETQYF.

This clonotype was recorded a few times. V is TRBV12-3 or TRBV12-4 and J is TRBJ1-1; no firm D call. The V and J ends lost 6 bases and 2 bases respectively, with 7 bases between them. The CDR3 length is 12 residues. The CDR3 coding sequence is TGTGCCAGCAGGGTGGCAAACACTGAAGCTTTCTTT. It translates to CASRVANTEAFF.

V is TRBV7-2 and J is TRBJ2-2; possible D gene TRBD2, 6 bases. CDR3 length: 17 amino acids. Trimming stripped 5 bases from V and 0 bases from J, with 16 bases between. Germline CDR1 is SGHTA and CDR2 is FQGNSA. CDR3 region: CASSPLLGTPNTGELFF. The DNA for the CDR3 is TGTGCCAGCAGCCCGCTCCTAGGGACTCCGAACACCGGGGAGCTGTTTTTT.

This clonotype was seen only a few times. The rearrangement uses TRBV5-1 and TRBJ2-2; D is unclear. Germline V CDR1 and CDR2: SGHRS, YFSETQ. The CDR3 has 15 residues. The V end was cut by 0 bases, the J end by 4 bases, with 10 bases between. The CDR3 region has the DNA TGCGCCAGCAGCTTGGGGGCCGTGGCCACCGGGGAGCTGTTTTTT. Its protein is CASSLGAVATGELFF.

In this sample, this clonotype turned up a few times. The chain recombines TRBV20-1 with TRBJ2-1; D is uncertain. Per the germline V gene, CDR1 is DFQATT and CDR2 is SNEGSKA (reference sequence). This CDR3 is built from 14 residues. The V gene lost 3 bases and the J gene lost 5 bases, with 14 bases spanning the gap. The chain's CDR3 is CSARTPGLHNEQFF. In DNA form, the CDR3 reads TGCAGTGCTAGGACCCCTGGTTTACACAATGAGCAGTTCTTC.

The rearrangement uses TRBV19 and TRBJ2-2, with a tentative D call TRBD2 (5 bases). CDR1 LNHDA and CDR2 SQIVND come from the germline V gene (reference sequence). The CDR3 runs to 14 residues. The V and J ends lost 7 bases and 4 bases respectively, with 13 bases between them. The CDR3 nucleotides are TGTGCCAGTAAGGGAGTTTCCGGCACCGGGGAGCTGTTTTTT. Translation: CASKGVSGTGELFF.

This clonotype has only a few counts. The V gene is TRBV12-3 or TRBV12-4, the J gene TRBJ2-1; 13 positions agree with TRBD2. CDR3 length: 16 amino acids. After removal of 5 bases from V and 5 bases from J, the junction contained 6 bases not matched to a gene. The CDR3 loop reads CASSETSGGTNNEQFF. CDR3 bases: TGTGCCAGCAGTGAGACTAGCGGGGGGACTAACAATGAGCAGTTCTTC.

The CDR3: CASSSVQPQHF. The CDR3 region has the DNA TGTGCCAGCAGTTCGGTCCAGCCCCAGCATTTT. The chain has TRBV12-3 or TRBV12-4 and TRBJ1-5, with D unclear. This CDR3 is built from 11 residues. Trimming removed 4 bases from V and 7 bases from J, with 5 bases in between.

In this sample, this clonotype turned up once. V gene TRBV7-6 combines with J gene TRBJ2-1; 15 bases align to TRBD2. The CDR3 has 18 amino acids. Germline V lookup: CDR1 SGHVS, CDR2 FNYEAQ. With 2 bases clipped from V and 4 bases from J, the junction kept 6 bases outside the gene matches. CDR3: CASSLRTSGGVGYNEQFF. The CDR3, as DNA: TGTGCCAGCAGCTTAAGGACTAGCGGGGGGGTTGGGTACAATGAGCAGTTCTTC.

The chain combines TRBV12-3 or TRBV12-4 with TRBJ2-3, with 16 bases identical to TRBD2. With 11 bases clipped from V and 8 bases from J, the junction kept 7 bases outside the gene matches. The CDR3 is 14 amino acids. CDR3 sequence reads: CAAGTSGRAGTQYF. The DNA for the CDR3 is TGTGCCGCCGGGACTAGCGGGAGGGCGGGTACGCAGTATTTT.

This clonotype was picked up a small number of times. V and J are TRBV5-4 and TRBJ2-6; D remains unclear. Germline V gives CDR1 SGHNT, CDR2 YYREEE (reference sequence). Trimming shortened V by 0 bases and J by 1 base, and 5 bases separated the two germline ends. The CDR3 extends over 15 amino acids. The CDR3 sequence: CASSLGVSGANVLTF. In DNA, the CDR3 is TGTGCCAGCAGCTTGGGGGTTTCTGGGGCCAACGTCCTGACTTTC.

This clonotype was counted many times. The V call is TRBV7-9, the J call TRBJ2-5; 7 nucleotides agree with TRBD1. V shed 6 bases, J shed 5 bases, and the junction held 6 bases outside the gene matches. Germline CDR1 SEHNR, CDR2 FQNEAQ (reference sequence). This CDR3 has 13 amino acids. The CDR3 region is CASSLSRGETQYF. The CDR3, as DNA: TGTGCCAGCAGTTTATCCAGGGGGGAGACCCAGTACTTC.

This clonotype was observed many times. V usage is TRBV27 and J usage is TRBJ2-3; D possibly uses TRBD1 or TRBD2 (5 bases each). With 4 bases removed from V and 4 bases from J, the gap between germline ends came to 12 bases. Germline V gene sequence: CDR1 MNHEY, CDR2 SMNVEV (reference sequence). CDR3 size: 14 residues. The CDR3 spells CASSYGVGADTQYF. The CDR3 nucleotides read TGTGCCAGCAGTTACGGGGTAGGGGCAGATACGCAGTATTTT.

This chain uses TRBV6-5 with TRBJ2-5, with D perhaps matching TRBD1 (6 bases). V shed 7 bases and J shed 5 bases, with 14 bases lying between them. This CDR3 has 13 amino acids. Germline V gene data show CDR1 as MNHEY and CDR2 as SVGAGI. The CDR3 nucleotides are TGTGCCAGCACCAGGGGACCGGGGGAGACCCAGTACTTC. The encoded protein is CASTRGPGETQYF.

Only a few counts were recorded for this clonotype. The chain joins TRBV7-2 to TRBJ1-1; a weak D match, TRBD1 (6 bases). This CDR3 is 14 amino acids long. Per germline, CDR1 SGHTA and CDR2 FQGNSA. Trimming stripped 0 bases from V and 7 bases from J, with 12 bases between. CDR3 DNA sequence: TGTGCCAGCAGCTTAGCTGGGGGGGGGCGTGAAGCTTTCTTT. Translated, it gives CASSLAGGGREAFF.

There are a few counts of this clonotype. The V call is TRBV5-1, the J call TRBJ2-5; possible D gene TRBD1, 7 bases. The germline CDR1 and CDR2 sequences are SGHRS and YFSETQ. The CDR3 is 13 amino acids. Trimming left V 5 bases short and J 2 bases short, with 10 bases between. CDR3 DNA sequence: TGCGCCAGCAGGGAGGGACAGCAAGAGACCCAGTACTTC. It specifies CASREGQQETQYF.

This chain links TRBV9 with TRBJ2-7; 14 bases fit TRBD2. The CDR3 has 17 residues. V gave up 4 bases and J gave up 5 bases; unmatched junction bases: 11. Germline CDR1 SGDLS, CDR2 YYNGEE. In nucleotides, the CDR3 is TGTGCCAGCAGCCCCCACGATGGGACTAGCGGGAGCCACGAGCAGTACTTC. Protein product: CASSPHDGTSGSHEQYF.

This clonotype has a handful of counts. The chain carries TRBV15 and TRBJ1-1, with TRBD1 as a possible D gene (6 bases). Trimming shortened V by 0 bases and J by 0 bases, and 11 bases separated the two germline ends. From germline, CDR1 is LNHNV and CDR2 YYDKDF (reference sequence). This CDR3 has 16 residues. In DNA form, the CDR3 reads TGTGCCACCAGCAGAGATCAAACAGGGATGAACACTGAAGCTTTCTTT. Translating gives CATSRDQTGMNTEAFF.

The rearrangement joins TRBV20-1 to TRBJ2-3; the D gene is possibly TRBD2 (6 bases). Germline assignment: CDR1 DFQATT and CDR2 SNEGSKA (reference sequence). There are 16 residues in the CDR3. Deletions cut 0 bases from V and 0 bases from J, with 13 bases between. The CDR3 nucleotides are TGCAGTGCTAGAGATCCAGCGGGTCTCAGCACAGATACGCAGTATTTT. Translated: CSARDPAGLSTDTQYF.

The chain employs TRBV4-3 and TRBJ2-6; possible D gene TRBD2, 5 bases. The CDR3 totals 16 residues. V was clipped by 4 bases and J by 2 bases, with 12 bases between them. CDR1 is LGHNA, CDR2 YSLEER, per germline. The CDR3 DNA follows: TGCGCCAGCAGCCCCCTAGGAGGCACTGGGGCCAACGTCCTGACTTTC. Its translation is CASSPLGGTGANVLTF.

The chain couples TRBV4-1 to TRBJ2-7, with D hard to call. This CDR3 region has 12 residues. Germline-derived CDR1 and CDR2 are MGHRA and YSYEKL. V lost 4 bases to trimming and J lost 5 bases, with 9 bases between them. For the CDR3, the DNA is TGCGCCAGCAGCCGAGGATCAAACGAGCAGTACTTC. This translates into CASSRGSNEQYF.

J is TRBJ1-2 and V is TRBV4-1; D unresolved. V was shortened by 1 base and J by 8 bases, with 5 bases between the two germline ends. Germline lookup yields CDR1 MGHRA and CDR2 YSYEKL. The CDR3 is 11 residues long. The CDR3 nucleotides are TGCGCCAGCAGCCAAGCTGGGGGCTACACCTTC. This codes for CASSQAGGYTF.

This clonotype was recorded at least ten times. V gene TRBV5-1 combines with J gene TRBJ2-2; 7 bases line up with TRBD1. CDR1 is SGHRS and CDR2 is YFSETQ in the germline V gene. The trim removed 3 bases at V and 4 bases at J, leaving 3 bases unmatched. The length of the CDR3 is 14 residues. The CDR3 region has the DNA TGCGCCAGCAGCTCCTCAGGGGGCACCGGGGAGCTGTTTTTT. This sequence encodes CASSSSGGTGELFF.

This clonotype was seen more than once but under ten times. This chain links TRBV12-3 or TRBV12-4 with TRBJ1-1; maybe TRBD1 (6 bases). V gave up 3 bases and J gave up 7 bases, with 24 bases separating them. CDR3 size: 17 residues. CDR3 loop: CASSFRGAGGSRIEAFF. The CDR3 DNA reads as TGTGCCAGCAGTTTCCGGGGCGCGGGGGGCTCTCGTATTGAAGCTTTCTTT.

This clonotype appeared a few times. The rearrangement links TRBV12-3 or TRBV12-4 to TRBJ2-1, with TRBD1 matching over 12 bases. This CDR3 is 16 amino acids long. V dropped 8 bases and J dropped 7; count of bases not matched to a gene: 12. CDR3 nucleotides: TGTGCCAGCGCTCAAGGGACAGGGGGCTTCTTGAATGAGCAGTTCTTC. It encodes CASAQGTGGFLNEQFF.